This T cell receptor (beta chain) is drawn from a study of T cell responses to AZD1222 COVID-19 vaccine. Study-level results: Without day 14 samples, only post-peak T cell repertoires were studied.

A remark on this clone: Its antigen is currently unknown.

This CDR3 has 16 residues. Per germline, CDR1 SGHKS and CDR2 YYEKEE (reference sequence). Trimming cost V 1 base and J 0 bases, with 11 bases left between them. Profiling relied on immunoSEQ multiplex PCR, and the TCRdb table lists in-frame clones only, not all of them. This table holds approximately 89,000 clones, around nine tenths found once. V usage is TRBV5-5 and J usage is TRBJ1-3; D possibly corresponds to TRBD1 (5 bases). The sequence was collected from an adult in good health. Source: peripheral blood, taken on day 0 of MenACWY control vaccination. As DNA, the CDR3 is TGTGCCAGCAGCTTGCCTCAGGGCCTCTCTGGAAACACCATATATTTT. It yields the protein CASSLPQGLSGNTIYF.